The 18 T cell receptor beta chains listed next were all sequenced from one sample in a study of T-cell memory formation after mild COVID-19. A single record per CDR3 protein comes from TCRdb applying MiXCR to the 5' RACE reads. The sample includes about 180,000 distinct CDR3 sequences, around 15% seen only once; the top ten take about 2.1%. The sequenced sample consisted of PBMCs or a T cell subset sorted from them (not recorded which). These receptors all come from an adult woman who had mild COVID-19 (a few samples of this study predate the infection). Cell type and time point are not known.

This clonotype showed up many times. The rearrangement uses TRBV5-1 and TRBJ2-5; 8 nucleotides line up with TRBD1. Germline CDR1 SGHRS, CDR2 YFSETQ. The trim removed 4 bases at V and 4 bases at J, leaving 6 bases unmatched. This CDR3 region has 14 residues. DNA for the CDR3: TGCGCCAGCAGCACCGGACAGGGACGAGAGACCCAGTACTTC. It yields the protein CASSTGQGRETQYF.

The chain joins TRBV18 to TRBJ2-2; TRBD2 matches at 13 bases. The CDR3 length is 18 residues. The germline V gene has CDR1 KGHSH and CDR2 LQKENI. V lost 1 base and J lost 3; bases outside the gene matches: 5. The CDR3 DNA reads TGTGCCAGCTCACCACTCGGACTAGCGGGGGCCCACACCGGGGAGCTGTTTTTT. It codes for CASSPLGLAGAHTGELFF.

In this sample, this clonotype turned up a few times. This rearrangement joins TRBV7-2 to TRBJ1-2, with D uncertain. Germline assignment: CDR1 SGHTA and CDR2 FQGNSA. The CDR3 is made up of 16 amino acids. V gave up 1 base and J gave up 2 bases, with 14 bases separating them. The CDR3 spells CASSLVFAGENYGYTF. The CDR3 DNA reads as TGTGCCAGCAGCTTAGTTTTCGCAGGAGAAAACTATGGCTACACCTTC.

The CDR3: CASTLAGAGYGYTF. The CDR3 DNA is TGTGCCAGCACCCTAGCGGGGGCGGGGTATGGCTACACCTTC. The chain carries TRBV7-2 and TRBJ1-2; a possible D gene is TRBD1 (6 bases). This CDR3 comprises 14 residues. CDR1 is SGHTA, CDR2 FQGNSA, per germline. Trimming cost V 7 bases and J 5 bases, with 17 bases left between them. Looking up the rest from reference TRBV7-2 and TRBJ1-2 gives the full variable domain: GAGVSQSPSNKVTEKGKDVELRCDPISGHTALYWYRQSLGQGLEFLIYFQGNSAPDKSGLPSDRFSAERTGGSVSTLTIQRTQQEDSAVYLCASTLAGAGYGYTFGSGTRLTVV.

This clonotype was picked up many times. The J gene is TRBJ2-4, the V gene TRBV12-3 or TRBV12-4; 11 bases align to TRBD2. The junction had 1 base not matched to a gene; V was cut back by 6 bases and J by 3 bases. The CDR3 has 14 amino acids. Written as DNA, the CDR3 is TGTGCCAGCAGCCTAGCGGGAGGCAAAAACATTCAGTACTTC. This codes for CASSLAGGKNIQYF.

This clonotype was seen more than once but under ten times. V usage is TRBV20-1 and J usage is TRBJ1-2; TRBD1 might be the D (5 bases). Germline V CDR1 and CDR2: DFQATT, SNEGSKA (reference sequence). The CDR3 is 13 residues long. V lost 1 base, J lost 2 bases, and 8 bases lay in between. CDR3 region: CSARGAGNYGYTF. The CDR3, as DNA: TGCAGTGCTAGAGGAGCAGGGAACTATGGCTACACCTTC.

The chain recombines TRBV3-1 with TRBJ2-5, with TRBD2 matching 9 bases. V shed 4 bases, J shed 4 bases, and the junction held 10 bases outside the gene matches. This CDR3 region has 16 residues. Germline V CDR1 and CDR2: LGHDT, YNNKEL (reference sequence). The CDR3 spells CASSRAGGPSVETQYF. CDR3 DNA sequence: TGTGCCAGCAGCCGCGCGGGGGGGCCGTCGGTAGAGACCCAGTACTTC.

This clonotype turned up a few times. The chain joins TRBV11-2 to TRBJ2-3, with 7 bases fitting TRBD2. The CDR3 has 18 amino acids. The V segment lost 4 bases and the J segment 4 bases; nucleotides outside the gene matches: 17. Germline values: CDR1 SGHAT, CDR2 FQNNGV. As DNA, the CDR3 is TGTGCCAGCAGCTACGCGAGCGGGGTTTTGGCGGGTTCAGATACGCAGTATTTT. This gives the protein CASSYASGVLAGSDTQYF. The full variable domain, with the rest looked up from reference TRBV11-2 and TRBJ2-3, is EAGVAQSPRYKIIEKRQSVAFWCNPISGHATLYWYQQILGQGPKLLIQFQNNGVVDDSQLPKDRFSAERLKGVDSTLKIQPAKLEDSAVYLCASSYASGVLAGSDTQYFGPGTRLTVL.

The chain couples TRBV14 to TRBJ1-1; no clear D. The CDR3 covers 13 residues. With 0 bases removed from V and 1 base from J, the gap between germline ends came to 3 bases. CDR1 and CDR2 (germline): SGHDN, FVKESK. The CDR3 nucleotides read TGTGCCAGCAGCCAAGACCCGAACACTGAAGCTTTCTTT. It is translated as CASSQDPNTEAFF. The full variable domain, in which reference TRBV14 and TRBJ1-1 provide the parts outside the CDR3, is EAGVTQFPSHSVIEKGQTVTLRCDPISGHDNLYWYRRVMGKEIKFLLHFVKESKQDESGMPNNRFLAERTGGTYSTLKVQPAELEDSGVYFCASSQDPNTEAFFGQGTRLTVV.

This clonotype was observed a few times. The J gene is TRBJ2-1, the V gene TRBV20-1; 12 bases match TRBD2. The CDR3 is 15 amino acids. In germline, CDR1 is DFQATT, CDR2 SNEGSKA (reference sequence). V lost 0 bases and J lost 8; bases outside the gene matches: 5. This CDR3 is CSARDLTSGRYEQFF. CDR3 bases: TGCAGTGCTAGAGATCTAACTAGCGGGAGGTATGAGCAGTTCTTC.

Only a few counts were recorded for this clonotype. This chain connects TRBV6-5 to TRBJ1-1; the D gene is possibly TRBD1 (6 bases). Germline V gene sequence: CDR1 MNHEY, CDR2 SVGAGI. CDR3 length: 14 amino acids. With 2 bases removed from V and 4 bases from J, the gap between germline ends came to 11 bases. The CDR3 sequence: CASSYKQGSTEAFF. The CDR3 region has the DNA TGTGCCAGCAGTTACAAACAGGGAAGCACTGAAGCTTTCTTT.

The V call is TRBV5-1, the J call TRBJ2-2; no reliable D call. With 0 bases removed from V and 4 bases from J, the gap between germline ends came to 10 bases. The CDR3 loop spans 15 amino acids. Germline values: CDR1 SGHRS, CDR2 YFSETQ. Here the CDR3 reads CASSLAWTSTGELFF. The CDR3 bases are TGCGCCAGCAGCTTGGCATGGACGAGCACCGGGGAGCTGTTTTTT.

The sample holds a few counts of this clonotype. The rearrangement links TRBV3-1 to TRBJ1-4; 8 bases map to TRBD1. The CDR3 has 16 residues. After removal of 1 base from V and 8 bases from J, the junction contained 9 bases not matched to a gene. Germline values: CDR1 LGHDT, CDR2 YNNKEL (reference sequence). The CDR3 reads CASSQAAITGGEKLFF. CDR3 nucleotides: TGTGCCAGCAGCCAAGCCGCAATCACAGGGGGAGAAAAACTGTTTTTT.

This clonotype was counted only a few times. V gene TRBV5-5 combines with J gene TRBJ2-1; no firm D call. In germline, CDR1 is SGHKS, CDR2 YYEKEE (reference sequence). Trimming removed 1 base at V and 8 bases at J, with 16 bases between. CDR3 size: 15 residues. In DNA form, the CDR3 reads TGTGCCAGCAGCTTGACCCCCCCTGACCCCGATGAGCAGTTCTTC. As protein: CASSLTPPDPDEQFF.

This clonotype turned up a few times. The chain couples TRBV3-1 to TRBJ1-3; 8 positions agree with TRBD1. CDR1 and CDR2 (germline): LGHDT, YNNKEL (reference sequence). The V and J ends lost 5 bases and 4 bases, in that order; junction bases with no gene match: 7. CDR3 size: 15 residues. CDR3 protein: CASSETGTGGNTIYF. The CDR3 DNA sequence: TGTGCCAGCAGCGAGACCGGGACAGGAGGAAACACCATATATTTT. The full variable domain, with the rest looked up from reference TRBV3-1 and TRBJ1-3, is DTAVSQTPKYLVTQMGNDKSIKCEQNLGHDTMYWYKQDSKKFLKIMFSYNNKELIINETVPNRFSPKSPDKAHLNLHINSLELGDSAVYFCASSETGTGGNTIYFGEGSWLTVV.

This clonotype appeared a few times. This rearrangement joins TRBV25-1 to TRBJ2-5, with D uncertain. The CDR3 extends over 14 amino acids. CDR1 MGHDK and CDR2 SYGVNS come from the germline V gene. V was cut by 0 bases and J by 1 base, with 6 bases left in between. Written as DNA, the CDR3 is TGTGCCAGCAGTGAATACAGCTCCCAAGAGACCCAGTACTTC. Residues: CASSEYSSQETQYF.

This chain connects TRBV4-2 to TRBJ2-5; 9 bases match TRBD1. Germline CDR1 and CDR2: LGHNA and YNFKEQ. CDR3 length equals 15 residues. V lost 5 bases, J lost 2 bases, and 6 bases stayed unmatched. The CDR3 DNA sequence: TGTGCCAGCAGCAAGACAGGGGGGGGTCAAGAGACCCAGTACTTC. As protein: CASSKTGGGQETQYF.

J is TRBJ2-3 and V is TRBV27; D not resolved. V shed 2 bases and J shed 4 bases, with 19 bases lying between them. CDR1 and CDR2 (germline): MNHEY, SMNVEV (reference sequence). The CDR3 is 17 amino acids. The CDR3 DNA is TGTGCCAGCAGTTTAAGGCGAGTTAGAAGGACCGCAGATACGCAGTATTTT. Its protein product is CASSLRRVRRTADTQYF.